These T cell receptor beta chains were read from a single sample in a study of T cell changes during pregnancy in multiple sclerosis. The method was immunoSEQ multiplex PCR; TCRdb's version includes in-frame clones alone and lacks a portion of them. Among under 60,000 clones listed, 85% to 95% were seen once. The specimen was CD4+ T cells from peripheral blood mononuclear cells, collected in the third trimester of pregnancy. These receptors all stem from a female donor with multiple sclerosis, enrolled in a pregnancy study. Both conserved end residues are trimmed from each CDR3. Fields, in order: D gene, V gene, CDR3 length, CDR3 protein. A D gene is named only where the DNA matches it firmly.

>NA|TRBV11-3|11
ASSLSYYNEQF
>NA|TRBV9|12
ASSTGHMNTEAF
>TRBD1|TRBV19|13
ASSTQLTGSYGYT
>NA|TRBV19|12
ASSPSGGNQPQH
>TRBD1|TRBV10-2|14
ASSESIIPGQNGYT
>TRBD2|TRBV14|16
ASSQDLLTSGTTDTQY
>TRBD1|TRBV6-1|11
ASRLTGPTEAF
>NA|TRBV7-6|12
ASSLTRVGETQY
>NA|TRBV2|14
ASSPQGSGSNYGYT
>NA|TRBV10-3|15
AISEAGRGYSNQPQH
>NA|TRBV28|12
ASSPSGANYGYT
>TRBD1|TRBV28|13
ASSLLRQGDYGYT